The 30 T cell receptor beta chains below were found in one sample sequenced in a study of T cell repertoires in cytomegalovirus infection. Their specific antigens are unknown. Via MiXCR, TCRdb re-called the reads, giving one row per CDR3 protein. The table shows roughly 500,000 distinct CDR3 sequences, with about 39% occurring only once. This sample comprised cultured PBMCs, obtained from culture after CMV antigen stimulation. Receptors were obtained from a human donor in good health (CMV status not recorded). Some clones in this sample may be carry-over from other donors' samples.

The CDR3 sequence is CASSLDGSSYGYTF. The CDR3 bases are TGTGCCAGCAGCTTAGATGGCAGCTCCTATGGCTACACCTTC. J is TRBJ1-2 and V is TRBV11-1; no clear D. The CDR3 contains 14 residues. Germline-derived CDR1 and CDR2 are SGHAT and FQDESV (reference sequence). V was pared by 1 base and J by 4 bases, with 10 bases between.

Here the CDR3 DNA reads TGCGCCAGCAGTCCCAGAACTAGGAGCTCCTACAATGAGCAGTTCTTC. Translated: CASSPRTRSSYNEQFF. This chain links TRBV23-1 with TRBJ2-1; TRBD2 might be the D (5 bases). TRBV23-1 is an ORF; its function is uncertain. Trimming pared 4 bases from V and 0 bases from J, leaving 13 bases between. The CDR3 spans 16 residues.

Written as DNA, the CDR3 is TGTGCCAGCAGCTTAGTTGGCAGGGCGAGGTCCTACAATGAGCAGTTCTTC. Translation gives CASSLVGRARSYNEQFF. This chain connects TRBV7-8 to TRBJ2-1; the D gene is possibly TRBD1 (5 bases). The CDR3 spans 17 residues. Trimming pared 1 base from V and 1 base from J, leaving 14 bases between. Germline lookup yields CDR1 SGHVS and CDR2 FQNEAQ.

This clonotype was picked up a small number of times. The junction shows a germline mismatch at one end, possibly a read error. This chain uses TRBV5-3 with TRBJ2-7; D is possibly TRBD2 (6 bases). TRBV5-3 is an open reading frame, and its role is uncertain. The CDR3 has 12 residues. CDR3 region: CASSLGGLEQYF. CDR3 DNA: TGTGCCAGCAGCTTGGGGGGTCTCGAGCAGTACTTC.

This clonotype was observed a handful of times. This chain connects TRBV7-2 to TRBJ1-3, with D uncertain. The CDR3 is 15 amino acids. CDR1 is SGHTA and CDR2 is FQGNSA in the germline V gene. V was cut by 6 bases and J by 3 bases, with 15 bases left in between. CDR3 sequence: CASSQTGSDGNTIYF. The CDR3 nucleotides read TGTGCCAGCAGTCAAACCGGGTCTGATGGAAACACCATATATTTT.

This clonotype was picked up a small number of times. CDR3 residues: CASSPNSHSTYGYTF. In DNA, the CDR3 is TGTGCCAGCAGCCCAAACTCCCACTCGACCTATGGCTACACCTTC. This chain uses TRBV7-2 with TRBJ1-2; D ambiguous. This CDR3 contains 15 residues. V lost 5 bases, J lost 4 bases, and 17 bases lay in between. Germline-derived CDR1 and CDR2 are SGHTA and FQGNSA.

The table lists this clonotype with a few counts. The chain is built from TRBV5-4 and TRBJ1-1; no reliable D call. Germline lookup yields CDR1 SGHNT and CDR2 YYREEE (reference sequence). This CDR3 contains 14 residues. The V and J ends lost 2 bases and 4 bases respectively, with 12 bases between them. CDR3 in DNA: TGTGCCAGCAGCTTCATGCGTGGCGGCACTGAAGCTTTCTTT. Encoded protein: CASSFMRGGTEAFF.

V and J are TRBV19 and TRBJ1-2; D not certain. This CDR3 region has 14 residues. Germline V gene data show CDR1 as LNHDA and CDR2 as SQIVND (reference sequence). Trimming took 9 bases from V and 8 from J, leaving 22 bases between them. The CDR3 DNA is TGTGCCAGCGGCGGAGGATCGTTCCTGAGCGGCTACACCTTC. It specifies CASGGGSFLSGYTF.

The chain uses TRBV18 and TRBJ1-6, with D perhaps TRBD1 (6 bases). The CDR3 covers 14 residues. Germline V CDR1 and CDR2: KGHSH, LQKENI. V was cut by 2 bases and J by 7 bases, with 9 bases left in between. This chain's CDR3 is CASSPGGPNSPLHF. In nucleotides, the CDR3 is TGTGCCAGCTCACCAGGGGGGCCGAATTCACCCCTCCACTTT.

This clonotype was observed at least ten times. The V call is TRBV7-2, the J call TRBJ2-1; 10 bases align to TRBD2. Losses at the gene ends were 7 bases for V and 3 bases for J; bases not matched to a gene: 3. Germline V gene lookup returns CDR1 SGHTA and CDR2 FQGNSA. This CDR3 comprises 14 residues. CDR3 loop: CASTPSGGYNEQFF. CDR3 nucleotides: TGTGCCAGCACCCCTAGCGGGGGCTACAATGAGCAGTTCTTC.

The rearrangement joins TRBV7-2 to TRBJ2-4, with 8 bases that match TRBD2. This CDR3 is 15 amino acids long. Germline V gene data show CDR1 as SGHTA and CDR2 as FQGNSA. The junction had 7 bases not matched to a gene; V was cut back by 5 bases and J by 4 bases. CDR3 in amino acids: CASSPQAGVKNIQYF. CDR3 nucleotides: TGTGCCAGCAGCCCCCAAGCGGGGGTGAAAAACATTCAGTACTTC. The whole variable domain, remainder taken from reference TRBV7-2 and TRBJ2-4, is GAGVSQSPSNKVTEKGKDVELRCDPISGHTALYWYRQSLGQGLEFLIYFQGNSAPDKSGLPSDRFSAERTGGSVSTLTIQRTQQEDSAVYLCASSPQAGVKNIQYFGAGTRLSVL.

Only one count was recorded for this clonotype. V is TRBV27 and J is TRBJ2-7; D call uncertain. Trimming removed 0 bases from V and 2 bases from J, with 11 bases in between. Looked up from germline, CDR1 is MNHEY and CDR2 is SMNVEV (reference sequence). CDR3 length: 15 residues. CDR3 coding DNA: TGTGCCAGCAGTTTATCCCCAGGTGGGGCCTACGAGCAGTACTTC. This sequence encodes CASSLSPGGAYEQYF.

This clonotype was detected a few times. The chain is built from TRBV6-2 or TRBV6-3 and TRBJ2-4; the D gene is possibly TRBD2 (5 bases). Germline-derived CDR1 and CDR2 are MNHEY and SVGEGT. The CDR3 is 14 residues long. V was clipped by 7 bases and J by 6 bases, with 16 bases between them. CDR3 sequence (DNA): TGTGCCAGCACCTCCCGCAAACTAGGAAACATTCAGTACTTC. Amino acid sequence: CASTSRKLGNIQYF.

This clonotype showed up just a few times. V usage is TRBV10-3 and J usage is TRBJ2-7; a possible D gene is TRBD1 (6 bases). CDR3 length equals 16 residues. Trimming cost V 6 bases and J 0 bases, with 18 bases left between them. Per germline, CDR1 ENHRY and CDR2 SYGVKD. The CDR3 bases are TGTGCCATCAGGCCAGCCGACAGGCCCAGCTCCTACGAGCAGTACTTC. It specifies CAIRPADRPSSYEQYF.

This chain connects TRBV7-9 to TRBJ2-3; 9 nucleotides line up with TRBD1. Germline-derived CDR1 and CDR2 are SEHNR and FQNEAQ (reference sequence). The J segment lost 4 bases and the V segment lost 5 bases, leaving 10 bases of the junction unmatched. This CDR3 has 16 amino acids. DNA of the CDR3: TGTGCCAGCAGCCTCCGGGACAGGGACCTCGCAGATACGCAGTATTTT. Protein product: CASSLRDRDLADTQYF. The full variable domain, its missing parts supplied by reference TRBV7-9 and TRBJ2-3, is DTGVSQNPRHKITKRGQNVTFRCDPISEHNRLYWYRQTLGQGPEFLTYFQNEAQLEKSRLLSDRFSAERPKGSFSTLEIQRTEQGDSAMYLCASSLRDRDLADTQYFGPGTRLTVL.

The chain combines TRBV12-3 or TRBV12-4 with TRBJ2-1, with D hard to call. The CDR3 has 11 residues. With 7 bases removed from V and 6 bases from J, the gap between germline ends came to 7 bases. CDR3 sequence reads: CASTKTNEQFF. CDR3 DNA sequence: TGTGCCAGCACGAAGACCAATGAGCAGTTCTTC.

The chain employs TRBV11-2 and TRBJ2-7; 7 bases are a match to TRBD2. CDR3 size: 16 residues. With V trimmed by 3 bases and J by 2 bases, 10 bases remained unmatched. Germline V gene sequence: CDR1 SGHAT, CDR2 FQNNGV. The CDR3 DNA reads TGTGCCAGCAGCTTCAGAGGGACTACTCCCACCTACGAGCAGTACTTC. Translated, it gives CASSFRGTTPTYEQYF. Variable domain in full (rest from reference TRBV11-2 and TRBJ2-7): EAGVAQSPRYKIIEKRQSVAFWCNPISGHATLYWYQQILGQGPKLLIQFQNNGVVDDSQLPKDRFSAERLKGVDSTLKIQPAKLEDSAVYLCASSFRGTTPTYEQYFGPGTRLTVT.

In regard to this clonotype: At one boundary the junction diverges from the germline segment, which might be a read error. This chain links TRBV12-3 or TRBV12-4 with TRBJ1-1, with D tentatively TRBD1 (6 bases). There are 16 residues in the CDR3. CDR3 DNA: TGTGCCAGCAGTTCCAACCCGAGGGGGGTGAACACTGATGCTTTCTTT. Amino acid sequence: CASSSNPRGVNTDAFF.

The chain uses TRBV7-2 and TRBJ2-7, with 10 bases that match TRBD2. The CDR3 consists of 15 residues. The J segment lost 3 bases and the V segment lost 1 base, leaving 3 bases of the junction unmatched. From germline, CDR1 is SGHTA and CDR2 FQGNSA. CDR3 bases: TGTGCCAGCAGCTTAGTCCCTAGCGGGAGCTACGAGCAGTACTTC. As protein: CASSLVPSGSYEQYF.

The chain uses TRBV28 and TRBJ2-3; the D is unclear. The CDR3 sequence is 14 residues long. V was pared by 3 bases and J by 2 bases, with 9 bases between. Germline V lookup: CDR1 MDHEN, CDR2 SYDVKM. The CDR3 loop reads CASSFMLNTDTQYF. DNA of the CDR3: TGTGCCAGCAGTTTTATGCTAAACACAGATACGCAGTATTTT. The complete variable domain, with remaining parts taken from reference TRBV28 and TRBJ2-3, reads DVKVTQSSRYLVKRTGEKVFLECVQDMDHENMFWYRQDPGLGLRLIYFSYDVKMKEKGDIPEGYSVSREKKERFSLILESASTNQTSMYLCASSFMLNTDTQYFGPGTRLTVL.

The chain couples TRBV19 to TRBJ2-5; 10 bases are shared with TRBD2. CDR1 is LNHDA and CDR2 is SQIVND in the germline V gene (reference sequence). The CDR3 contains 14 residues. With 8 bases clipped from V and 5 bases from J, the junction kept 8 bases outside the gene matches. CDR3 nucleotide sequence: TGTGCCAGTCAAGCGGGAGGGTCGTTGGAGACCCAGTACTTC. As protein: CASQAGGSLETQYF.

As for this clonotype: The junction differs from germline at one of its ends, possibly a read error. The rearrangement uses TRBV7-8 and TRBJ1-1, with TRBD1 matching 7 bases. This CDR3 is built from 14 residues. Germline CDR1 is SGHVS and CDR2 is FQNEAQ. The CDR3 DNA follows: TGTGCCAGCAGCTTCCAAACGGGACAGTCCTTAAGTAACTTT. This gives the protein CASSFQTGQSLSNF.

In its sample, this clonotype was seen a few times. V is TRBV6-1 and J is TRBJ1-5; tentative D call: TRBD1 (6 bases). Per the germline V gene, CDR1 is MNHNS and CDR2 is SASEGT. V shed 6 bases and J shed 0 bases, with 12 bases lying between them. The CDR3 has 15 amino acids. DNA of the CDR3: TGTGCCAGCAGACTACAGGGCAATAGCAATCAGCCCCAGCATTTT. This sequence encodes CASRLQGNSNQPQHF.

V usage is TRBV6-1 and J usage is TRBJ1-5; a weak D match, TRBD1 (6 bases). Germline assignment: CDR1 MNHNS and CDR2 SASEGT. The ends were cut back, 6 bases at V and 1 base at J, with 13 bases in the middle. CDR3 length: 15 residues. The CDR3 coding sequence is TGTGCCAGCAGCTCAGGGGTCGTGAGCAATCAGCCCCAGCATTTT. Protein: CASSSGVVSNQPQHF.

This clonotype turned up a few times. V gene TRBV28 combines with J gene TRBJ2-7; D uncertain. This CDR3 comprises 14 residues. The V end was cut by 2 bases, the J end by 7 bases, with 15 bases between. In germline, CDR1 is MDHEN, CDR2 SYDVKM. This CDR3 is CASSLVRQAREQYF. CDR3 nucleotides: TGTGCCAGCAGTTTAGTGAGACAAGCTCGAGAGCAGTACTTC. Together with reference TRBV28 and TRBJ2-7, the CDR3 gives the full variable domain: DVKVTQSSRYLVKRTGEKVFLECVQDMDHENMFWYRQDPGLGLRLIYFSYDVKMKEKGDIPEGYSVSREKKERFSLILESASTNQTSMYLCASSLVRQAREQYFGPGTRLTVT.

The chain uses TRBV7-9 and TRBJ2-2; D uncertain. The V end lost 5 bases, the J end lost 6 bases, and 19 bases lay between the germline ends. The CDR3 sequence is 16 residues long. Germline CDR1 reads SEHNR; CDR2 reads FQNEAQ (reference sequence). The CDR3 here is CASSPRSPKGSGELFF. Here the CDR3 DNA reads TGTGCCAGCAGCCCCCGCTCCCCGAAAGGATCCGGGGAGCTGTTTTTT.

The rearrangement links TRBV4-1 to TRBJ1-1; D may be TRBD1 (6 bases). The CDR3 contains 14 residues. Trimming removed 5 bases from V and 5 bases from J, with 15 bases in between. Looked up from germline, CDR1 is MGHRA and CDR2 is YSYEKL. The CDR3 reads CASSMGGAGTEAFF. The CDR3 DNA is TGCGCCAGCAGCATGGGGGGGGCAGGGACTGAAGCTTTCTTT.

A remark on this clonotype: Relative to the germline gene, one junction end is altered; a read error may explain this. The chain has TRBV5-1 and TRBJ2-1; tentative D call: TRBD2 (6 bases). Germline V gives CDR1 SGHRS, CDR2 YFSETQ. The length of the CDR3 is 14 residues. The DNA for the CDR3 is TGTGCCAGCAGCTGGGCGGGGAGGTACAATGAGCAGTTCTTC. It encodes CASSWAGRYNEQFF.

The chain uses TRBV20-1 and TRBJ2-1; TRBD1 matches at 7 bases. This CDR3 is 14 amino acids long. Germline V CDR1 and CDR2: DFQATT, SNEGSKA (reference sequence). V trimming: 1 base; J trimming: 6 bases; junction bases outside the gene matches: 6. The CDR3 coding sequence is TGCAGTGCTAGAGTAAGACAGGGTTTCAATGAGCAGTTCTTC. This gives the protein CSARVRQGFNEQFF.

This clonotype was seen only a few times. This chain uses TRBV7-2 with TRBJ1-1, with D possibly TRBD1 on 5 matching bases. V lost 3 bases and J lost 6, with 14 bases in between. Germline V gene lookup returns CDR1 SGHTA and CDR2 FQGNSA. There are 14 residues in the CDR3. The CDR3 nucleotides read TGTGCCAGCAGCTTTGGGGTAGGGGTATCTGAAGCTTTCTTT. Protein product: CASSFGVGVSEAFF.